In its sample, the clone carrying this T cell receptor beta chain was seen a few times. Germline CDR1 MNHEY, CDR2 SVGEGT. The CDR3 extends over 15 amino acids. V was pared by 6 bases and J by 4 bases, with 18 bases between. The sample belongs to a study of T cell repertoires in cytomegalovirus infection. TCRdb used MiXCR to reprocess the reads, holding one entry per CDR3 protein. The repertoire holds more than 650,000 distinct CDR3 sequences, with 35% to 45% as singletons. The sequence was obtained from a human donor in good health (CMV status not recorded). Some clones in this sample may be carry-over from other donors' samples. The chain employs TRBV6-2 or TRBV6-3 and TRBJ1-2; possibly TRBD1 for D (5 bases). The sample taken for sequencing was PBMCs. The CDR3 DNA is TGTGCCAGCAGCCTCAAGGGACCTCGTATCTATGGCTACACCTTC. It encodes CASSLKGPRIYGYTF.